This T cell receptor (beta chain) was sequenced for a study of control samples from healthy donors and cancer patients. Libraries were prepared by immunoSEQ multiplex PCR; TCRdb keeps only in-frame clonotypes and omits some of them. The data contain roughly 180,000 clones, approximately 92% of them singletons. This CDR3 comprises 22 residues. Trimming took 3 bases from V and 0 from J; bases not matched to a gene: 20. Looked up from germline, CDR1 is KGHDR and CDR2 is SFDVKD. The receptor comes from a woman between 35 and 50 years old in good health. Sequencing used blood. This chain connects TRBV24-1 to TRBJ1-4, with 8 bases fitting TRBD1. In DNA, the CDR3 is TGTGCCACCAGTGATAACGGACAGGGTCCGACCCCGAGCCGGGCAACTAATGAAAAACTGTTTTTT. Its translation: CATSDNGQGPTPSRATNEKLFF.